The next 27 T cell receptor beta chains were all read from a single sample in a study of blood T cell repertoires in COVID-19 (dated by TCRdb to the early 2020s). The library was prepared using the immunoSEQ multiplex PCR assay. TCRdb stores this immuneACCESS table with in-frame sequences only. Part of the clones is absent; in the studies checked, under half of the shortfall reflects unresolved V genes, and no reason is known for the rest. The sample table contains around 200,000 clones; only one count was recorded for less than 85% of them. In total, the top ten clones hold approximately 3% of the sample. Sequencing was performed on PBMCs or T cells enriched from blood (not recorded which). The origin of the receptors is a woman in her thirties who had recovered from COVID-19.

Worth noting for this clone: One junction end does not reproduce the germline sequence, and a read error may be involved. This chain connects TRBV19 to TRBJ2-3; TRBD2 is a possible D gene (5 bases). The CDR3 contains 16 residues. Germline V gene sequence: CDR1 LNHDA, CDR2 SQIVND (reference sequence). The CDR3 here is CASSIVGGQSRDTQYF. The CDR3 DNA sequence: TGTGCCAGTAGTATAGTCGGAGGTCAAAGCAGAGATACGCAGTATTTT.

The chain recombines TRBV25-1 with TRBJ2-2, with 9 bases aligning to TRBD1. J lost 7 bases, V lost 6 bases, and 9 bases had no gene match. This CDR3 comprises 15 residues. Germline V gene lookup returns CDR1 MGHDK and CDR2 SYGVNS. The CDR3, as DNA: TGTGCCAGCAGCTGGACAGGGGAAAGAATCGGGGAGCTGTTTTTT. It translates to CASSWTGERIGELFF.

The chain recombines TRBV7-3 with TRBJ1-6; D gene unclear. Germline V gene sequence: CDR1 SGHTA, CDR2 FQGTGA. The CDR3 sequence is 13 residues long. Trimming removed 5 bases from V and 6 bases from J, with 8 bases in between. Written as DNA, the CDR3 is TGTGCCAGCAGCCCAGGTGCTAATTCACCCCTCCACTTT. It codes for CASSPGANSPLHF.

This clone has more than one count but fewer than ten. In nucleotides, the CDR3 is TGTGCCAGCAGTTTATGGGACAGGGGTCGCGAGCAGTACTTC. This codes for CASSLWDRGREQYF. J is TRBJ2-7 and V is TRBV28; 9 nucleotides align to TRBD1. The germline CDR1 and CDR2 sequences are MDHEN and SYDVKM. V lost 0 bases to trimming and J lost 6 bases; unmatched junction nucleotides: 3. This CDR3 has 14 residues.

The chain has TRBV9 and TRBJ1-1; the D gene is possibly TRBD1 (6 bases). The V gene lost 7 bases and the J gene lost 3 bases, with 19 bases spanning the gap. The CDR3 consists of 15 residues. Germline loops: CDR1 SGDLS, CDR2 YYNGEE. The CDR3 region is CASGTGIQGYTEAFF. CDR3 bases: TGTGCCAGCGGTACCGGTATACAGGGTTACACTGAAGCTTTCTTT.

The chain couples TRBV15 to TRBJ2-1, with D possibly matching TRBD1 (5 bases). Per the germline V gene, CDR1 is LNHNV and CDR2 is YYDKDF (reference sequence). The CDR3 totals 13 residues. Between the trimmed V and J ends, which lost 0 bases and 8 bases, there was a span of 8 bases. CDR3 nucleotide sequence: TGTGCCACCAGCAGAGAAGACAGACATGAGCAGTTCTTC. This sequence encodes CATSREDRHEQFF.

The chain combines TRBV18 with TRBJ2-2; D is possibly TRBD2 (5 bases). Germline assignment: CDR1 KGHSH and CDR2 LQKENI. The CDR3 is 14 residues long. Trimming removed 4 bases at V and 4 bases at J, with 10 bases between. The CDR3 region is CASSLPRGTGELFF. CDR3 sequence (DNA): TGTGCCAGCTCACTCCCTCGGGGCACCGGGGAGCTGTTTTTT.

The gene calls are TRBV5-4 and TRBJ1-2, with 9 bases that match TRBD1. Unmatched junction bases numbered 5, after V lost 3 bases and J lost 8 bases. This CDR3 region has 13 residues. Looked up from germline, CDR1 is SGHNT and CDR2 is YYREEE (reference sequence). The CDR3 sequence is CASSWGQGLGYTF. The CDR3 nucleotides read TGTGCCAGCAGCTGGGGACAGGGTCTCGGCTACACCTTC.

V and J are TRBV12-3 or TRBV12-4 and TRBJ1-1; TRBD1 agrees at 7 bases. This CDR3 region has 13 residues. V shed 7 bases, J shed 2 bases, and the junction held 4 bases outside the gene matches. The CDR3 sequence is CASTRDRNTEAFF. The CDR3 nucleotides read TGTGCCAGCACCCGGGACAGAAACACTGAAGCTTTCTTT.

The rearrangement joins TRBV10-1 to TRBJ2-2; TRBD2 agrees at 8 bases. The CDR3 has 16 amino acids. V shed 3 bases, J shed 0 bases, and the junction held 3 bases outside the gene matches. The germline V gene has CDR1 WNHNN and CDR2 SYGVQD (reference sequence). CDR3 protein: CASSDRGGANTGELFF. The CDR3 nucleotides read TGCGCCAGCAGTGATCGGGGGGGAGCGAACACCGGGGAGCTGTTTTTT.

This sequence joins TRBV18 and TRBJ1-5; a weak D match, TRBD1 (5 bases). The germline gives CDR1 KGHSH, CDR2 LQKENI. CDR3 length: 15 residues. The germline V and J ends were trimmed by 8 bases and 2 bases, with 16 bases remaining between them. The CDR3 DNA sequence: TGTGCCAGCGCCACCGCGGGGGTGGGCAATCAGCCCCAGCATTTT. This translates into CASATAGVGNQPQHF. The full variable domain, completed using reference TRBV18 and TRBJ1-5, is NAGVMQNPRHLVRRRGQEARLRCSPMKGHSHVYWYRQLPEEGLKFMVYLQKENIIDESGMPKERFSAEFPKEGPSILRIQQVVRGDSAAYFCASATAGVGNQPQHFGDGTRLSIL.

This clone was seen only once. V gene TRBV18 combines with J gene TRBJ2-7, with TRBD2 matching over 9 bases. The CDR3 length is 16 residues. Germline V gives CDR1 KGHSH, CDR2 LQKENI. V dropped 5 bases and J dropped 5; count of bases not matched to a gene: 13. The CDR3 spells CASSSQPGLAPNEQYF. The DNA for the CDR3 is TGTGCCAGCTCATCACAACCGGGACTAGCTCCCAACGAGCAGTACTTC.

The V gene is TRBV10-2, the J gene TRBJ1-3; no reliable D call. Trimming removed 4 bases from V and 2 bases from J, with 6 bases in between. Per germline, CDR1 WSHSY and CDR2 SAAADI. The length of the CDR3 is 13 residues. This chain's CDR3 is CASSGGTGNTIYF. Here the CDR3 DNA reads TGCGCCAGCAGTGGAGGGACTGGAAACACCATATATTTT.

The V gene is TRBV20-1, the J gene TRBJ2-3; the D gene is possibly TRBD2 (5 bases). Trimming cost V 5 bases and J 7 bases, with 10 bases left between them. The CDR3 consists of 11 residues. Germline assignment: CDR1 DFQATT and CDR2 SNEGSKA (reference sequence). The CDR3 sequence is CSAEGGHTQYF. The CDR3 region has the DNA TGCAGTGCTGAGGGCGGCCATACGCAGTATTTT.

For the CDR3, the DNA is TGTGCCACCAGTGGGGACAACTACGAGCAGTACTTC. Amino acids: CATSGDNYEQYF. V gene TRBV24-1 combines with J gene TRBJ2-7; possible D gene TRBD1, 6 bases. Trimming pared 5 bases from V and 3 bases from J, leaving 7 bases between. Germline CDR1 and CDR2: KGHDR and SFDVKD. The length of the CDR3 is 12 residues.

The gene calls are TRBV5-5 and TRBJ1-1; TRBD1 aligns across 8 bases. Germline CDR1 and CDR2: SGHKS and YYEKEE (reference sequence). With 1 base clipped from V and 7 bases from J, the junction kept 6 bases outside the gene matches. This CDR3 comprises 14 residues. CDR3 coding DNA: TGTGCCAGCAGCTTGTCCCGGACAGGGCTTGAAGCTTTCTTT. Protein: CASSLSRTGLEAFF.

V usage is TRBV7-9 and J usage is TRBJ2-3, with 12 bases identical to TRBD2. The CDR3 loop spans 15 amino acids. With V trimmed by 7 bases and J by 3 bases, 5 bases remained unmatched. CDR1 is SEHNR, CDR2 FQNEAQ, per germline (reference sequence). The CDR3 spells CASIILAGGTDTQYF. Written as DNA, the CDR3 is TGTGCCAGCATCATACTAGCGGGGGGAACAGATACGCAGTATTTT.

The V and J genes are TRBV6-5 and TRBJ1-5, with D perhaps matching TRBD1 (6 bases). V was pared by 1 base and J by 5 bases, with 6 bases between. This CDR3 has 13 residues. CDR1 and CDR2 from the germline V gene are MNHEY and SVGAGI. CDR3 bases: TGTGCCAGCAGTTACTACAGGGATCAGCCCCAGCATTTT. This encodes CASSYYRDQPQHF.

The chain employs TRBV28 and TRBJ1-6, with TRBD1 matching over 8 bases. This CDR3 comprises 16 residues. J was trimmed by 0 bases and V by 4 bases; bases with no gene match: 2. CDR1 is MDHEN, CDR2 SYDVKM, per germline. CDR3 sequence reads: CASSWTGSSYNSPLHF. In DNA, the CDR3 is TGTGCCAGCAGTTGGACAGGGAGCTCCTATAATTCACCCCTCCACTTT.

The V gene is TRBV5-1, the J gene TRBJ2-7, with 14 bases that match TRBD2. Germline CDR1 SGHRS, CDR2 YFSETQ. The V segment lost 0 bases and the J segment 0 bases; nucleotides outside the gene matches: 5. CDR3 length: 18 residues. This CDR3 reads CASSLAGLAGESSYEQYV. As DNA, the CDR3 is TGCGCCAGCAGCTTGGCGGGACTAGCGGGGGAAAGCTCCTACGAGCAGTACGTC.

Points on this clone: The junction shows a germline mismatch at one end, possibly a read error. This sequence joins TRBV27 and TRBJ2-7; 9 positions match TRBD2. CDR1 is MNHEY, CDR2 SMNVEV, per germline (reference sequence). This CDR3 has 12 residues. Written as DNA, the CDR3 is TGTGCCAGCAGTTTACGTAGCGGGAGACCGAACTTC. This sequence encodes CASSLRSGRPNF.

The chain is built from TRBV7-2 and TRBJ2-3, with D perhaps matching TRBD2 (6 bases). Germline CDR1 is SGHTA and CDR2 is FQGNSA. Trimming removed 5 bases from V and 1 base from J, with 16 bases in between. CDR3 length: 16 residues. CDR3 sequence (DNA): TGTGCCAGCAGCCCCCGGGCTAGCGCACGCACAGATACGCAGTATTTT. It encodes CASSPRASARTDTQYF.

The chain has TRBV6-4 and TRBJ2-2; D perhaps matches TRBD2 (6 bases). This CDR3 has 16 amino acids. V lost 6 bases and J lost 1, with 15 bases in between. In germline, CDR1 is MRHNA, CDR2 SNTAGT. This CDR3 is CASSLSASENTGELFF. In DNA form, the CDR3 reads TGTGCCAGCAGCCTTTCTGCTAGCGAGAACACCGGGGAGCTGTTTTTT.

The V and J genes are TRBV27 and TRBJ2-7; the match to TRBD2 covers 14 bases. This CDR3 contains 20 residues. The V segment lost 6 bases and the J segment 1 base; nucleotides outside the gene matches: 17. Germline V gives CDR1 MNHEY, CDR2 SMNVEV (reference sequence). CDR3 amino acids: CASSPLLPGLAGETSYEQYF. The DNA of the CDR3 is TGTGCCAGCAGCCCTCTCCTCCCGGGACTAGCGGGAGAGACTTCCTACGAGCAGTACTTC.

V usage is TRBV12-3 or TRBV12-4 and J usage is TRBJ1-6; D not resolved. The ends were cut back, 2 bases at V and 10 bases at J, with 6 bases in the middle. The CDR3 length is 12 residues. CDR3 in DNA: TGTGCCAGCAGTTTATCGGGATCACCCCTCCACTTT. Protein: CASSLSGSPLHF.

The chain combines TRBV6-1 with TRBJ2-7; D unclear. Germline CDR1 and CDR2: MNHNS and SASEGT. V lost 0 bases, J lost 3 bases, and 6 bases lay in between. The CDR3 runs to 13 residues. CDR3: CASSEALFYEQYV. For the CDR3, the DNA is TGTGCCAGCAGTGAAGCGCTATTCTACGAGCAGTACGTC.

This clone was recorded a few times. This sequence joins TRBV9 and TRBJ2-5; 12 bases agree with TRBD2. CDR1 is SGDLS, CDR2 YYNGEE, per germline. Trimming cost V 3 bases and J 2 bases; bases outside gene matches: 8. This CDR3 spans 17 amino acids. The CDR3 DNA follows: TGTGCCAGCAGCGCGGGAGGACTAGCGGGACTACAAGAGACCCAGTACTTC. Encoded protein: CASSAGGLAGLQETQYF.